A selection of T cell receptor beta chains follows, all from one sample in a study of identical twins. One entry per CDR3 protein, called by TCRdb with MiXCR from the 5' RACE reads. Of over 200,000 distinct CDR3 sequences listed, approximately 9% were seen once; the top ten hold 5% to 5.5%. Sequencing was performed on memory (CD45RO+) T cells sorted from blood. These receptors came from a woman under 30 in good health. Both conserved end residues are trimmed from each CDR3. The order of the fields is V gene, J gene, clone size, CDR3 protein. Clone sizes are given selectively: once, few, many, or a class where the clone is expanded.

TRBV7-9	TRBJ2-7	many	ASRKGVEQY
TRBV10-2	TRBJ1-6	many	ASNPQPGSPLH
TRBV9	TRBJ2-7	.	ASSVTSGGSYEQY
TRBV6-5	TRBJ2-3	few	ASSYTPAGGGAQDTQY
TRBV6-1	TRBJ2-5	.	ASSRQGGETQY
TRBV20-1	TRBJ2-1	.	SASDGRPYNEQF
TRBV7-2	TRBJ2-5	few	ASSLALGAGSETQY
TRBV20-1	TRBJ2-3	.	SAAASGRGDTQY
TRBV24-1	TRBJ2-1	.	ATSEGGFSYNEQF
TRBV12-3/TRBV12-4	TRBJ1-1	few	ASSLSTVGTAF
TRBV10-3	TRBJ2-3	.	AIKRLAGVGTDTQY
TRBV12-3/TRBV12-4	TRBJ1-5	.	ASSPSRAQRPQH
TRBV12-5	TRBJ2-7	.	ASNLGTKGALYEQY
TRBV19	TRBJ2-5	few	ASSVGTGGKEETQY
TRBV4-3	TRBJ2-1	.	ASSQDLGRARGPNEQF
TRBV20-1	TRBJ2-5	.	SEIRGETQY
TRBV7-9	TRBJ2-1	many	ASSKTGGGEQF
TRBV27	TRBJ1-2	few	ASSPGGSGYGYT
TRBV10-3	TRBJ2-5	few	AISERGTSGRGETQY
TRBV5-1	TRBJ2-1	many	ASRDLRAGRNEQF
TRBV5-1	TRBJ2-3	many	ASSLDPTDTQY
TRBV3-1	TRBJ2-2	few	ASSQGGGTGELF
TRBV5-1	TRBJ2-1	many	ASSLPPGSSYNEQF
TRBV5-4	TRBJ2-1	few	ASSFAEGHNEQF
TRBV6-5	TRBJ1-4	few	ASSYSRQGFEKLF
TRBV6-5	TRBJ2-5	few	ASSHPGAVGETQY
TRBV12-5	TRBJ2-3	many	ASDTGTSAPDTQY
TRBV6-5	TRBJ1-6	.	ASILRSPLH
TRBV3-1	TRBJ1-5	many	ASSQGTGSNQPQH
TRBV7-9	TRBJ2-5	.	ASRPTSGDTQY
TRBV12-3/TRBV12-4	TRBJ1-6	few	ASSLKAASPLH
TRBV7-2	TRBJ2-1	few	ASSLGGTSTYEQF
TRBV5-1	TRBJ2-2	.	ASSGTSGNTGELF
TRBV5-4	TRBJ1-1	few	ASISGTGGTEAF
TRBV18	TRBJ2-2	.	ASSPAGGANTGELF
TRBV9	TRBJ2-5	few	ASSVDVRGGETQY
TRBV5-1	TRBJ2-1	few	ASSFTGTGAYNEQF
TRBV5-1	TRBJ2-3	few	ASSRYLAGALTDTQY
TRBV7-2	TRBJ1-2	many	ASSPSSREDGYT
TRBV4-1	TRBJ2-3	few	ASSRKGGTDTQY
TRBV20-1	TRBJ1-2	.	SARDDRVGYT
TRBV7-8	TRBJ2-7	.	ASSFLGGSYEQY
TRBV5-4	TRBJ2-1	.	ASSSSGGTLYNEQF